This T cell receptor beta chain was recorded in a study of technical replicates of blood from a handful of donors. Germline-derived CDR1 and CDR2 are MNHNS and SASEGT. Losses at the gene ends were 4 bases for V and 6 bases for J; bases not matched to a gene: 5. The CDR3 sequence is 16 residues long. Sequencing used immunoSEQ multiplex PCR; TCRdb keeps in-frame clones, though not all of them. The sample has about 6,900 clones, less than 96% seen once. The origin of this receptor is a human donor in good health. The rearrangement joins TRBV6-1 to TRBJ2-1, with 14 bases fitting TRBD2. Sequencing input: PBMCs. The CDR3 DNA reads as TGTGCCAGCAGTGGACTAGCGGGAGGGGGATCCAATGAGCAGTTCTTC. Its translation: CASSGLAGGGSNEQFF.